These T cell receptor beta chains were read from a single sample in a study of CD8 T cells in ankylosing spondylitis. One entry per CDR3 protein results from TCRdb running MiXCR on the 5' RACE reads. The sample carries roughly 700,000 distinct CDR3 sequences, around 20% recorded once. The sequencing input was blood, either unsorted or a sorted T cell fraction (not recorded which). The receptors derive from a male donor with ankylosing spondylitis. The conserved cysteine and the conserved F or W are not part of the CDR3 here. The D gene is left open where the match is weak.

TRBJ1-1 - TRBV5-6 ASSLLIHTEAF
TRBJ2-3 - TRBV28 ASSSGGIADTQY
TRBJ1-1 TRBD1 TRBV12-3/TRBV12-4 ASSLGPGQGNTEAF
TRBJ2-7 - TRBV11-2 ASSLVADVWDEQY
TRBJ1-3 - TRBV7-2 ASSAGVAENTIY
TRBJ2-3 - TRBV29-1 SVRDNTDTQY
TRBJ1-2 - TRBV14 ASSQVSGPFNGYT
TRBJ2-2 TRBD1 TRBV11-2 ASRLNSATGTGAPGELF
TRBJ2-7 TRBD1 TRBV2 ASRNRGPHEQY
TRBJ2-3 TRBD2 TRBV6-5 ASSYYSGLAGPDTQY
TRBJ1-4 - TRBV4-3 ASSRLTDPNEKLF
TRBJ2-1 TRBD2 TRBV29-1 SVQPPSGSTNEQF
TRBJ2-1 - TRBV9 ASSDDTFSANEQF
TRBJ2-7 TRBD1 TRBV12-3/TRBV12-4 ASRSRDSYEQY
TRBJ1-6 TRBD1 TRBV7-8 ASSPNRDRLSPLH
TRBJ2-2 - TRBV28 ASGGPGINTGELF
TRBJ1-5 TRBD1 TRBV12-3/TRBV12-4 ASSPTGGDQPQH
TRBJ2-4 - TRBV5-1 ASSLKGTSDIQY
TRBJ2-1 - TRBV7-9 ASSPAGSEQF
TRBJ1-2 - TRBV7-8 ASSFIGQEYGYT
TRBJ2-3 TRBD2 TRBV4-1 ASSQPTSGRTDTQY
TRBJ2-4 - TRBV5-6 ASSLGSSGVPKNIQY
TRBJ2-7 TRBD2 TRBV20-1 SAPLGLAGAEQY
TRBJ1-1 TRBD1 TRBV7-9 ASSPSQGALTEAF